This paragraph reports one T cell receptor (beta chain). This sample was included in a study of blood T cell repertoires in COVID-19. Study at large: Collection of acute and convalescent COVID-19 samples took place in the United States, Italy and Spain. T cells, B-cell-depleted T cells, or PBMCs provided the cDNA or gDNA that served as material.

In germline, CDR1 is SGHTA, CDR2 FQGNSA. Trimming cost V 5 bases and J 6 bases, with 15 bases left between them. The CDR3 extends over 14 amino acids. Here immunoSEQ multiplex PCR was the method, and the copy in TCRdb shows in-frame clones only, minus some. Seen here are about 280,000 clones, approximately 90% observed once, and the top ten hold over 2%. Sequencing used PBMCs or T cells enriched from blood (not recorded which). The sequence derives from a woman in her sixties or seventies in a cohort exposed to, infected with or recovered from COVID-19 (not recorded which). The genes are TRBV7-2 and TRBJ2-3, with D tentatively TRBD2 (6 bases). The CDR3: CASSPRLVADTQYF. DNA of the CDR3: TGTGCCAGCAGCCCCCGACTAGTTGCGGATACGCAGTATTTT.